The 3 T cell receptor beta chains below all came from one sample that was sequenced in a study of prognosis after radiotherapy for stage I lung cancer. Using two-round multiplex PCR, the authors amplified TCR beta CDR3 from genomic DNA. Gene-specific TRBV and TRBJ primers were used in PCR round one. One entry per CDR3 protein results from TCRdb running MiXCR on the multiplex PCR reads. The sample contains some 39,000 distinct CDR3 sequences, less than 25% of which appear only once. This material consisted of PBMCs, taken before or after stereotactic body radiation therapy (not recorded which). The receptors stem from a donor aged 50 or older with non-small cell lung cancer.

This clonotype has ten or more counts. V gene TRBV18 combines with J gene TRBJ1-6, with TRBD1 matching 12 bases. The CDR3 runs to 15 residues. Germline CDR1 KGHSH, CDR2 LQKENI. The trim removed 8 bases at V and 9 bases at J, leaving 8 bases unmatched. The CDR3 DNA sequence: TGTGCCAGCCGCTGGGGACAGGGGGCCTCTTCACCCCTCCACTTT. Residues: CASRWGQGASSPLHF.

There are many counts of this clonotype. The V gene is TRBV28, the J gene TRBJ1-5; D remains unclear. CDR3 length: 16 residues. Trimming removed 3 bases from V and 4 bases from J, with 16 bases in between. From germline, CDR1 is MDHEN and CDR2 SYDVKM. The CDR3 DNA is TGTGCCAGCAGTTTCCCGGACCGGGCACCTAATCAGCCCCAGCATTTT. Protein product: CASSFPDRAPNQPQHF.

The chain combines TRBV20-1 with TRBJ1-5; perhaps TRBD1 as D (5 bases). Germline V lookup: CDR1 DFQATT, CDR2 SNEGSKA (reference sequence). The CDR3 length is 19 residues. V was pared by 2 bases and J by 1 base, with 24 bases between. The CDR3 loop is CSARLSLAGRALSNQPQHF. The CDR3 DNA sequence: TGCAGTGCTAGATTATCACTCGCAGGGAGGGCTTTAAGCAATCAGCCCCAGCATTTT.